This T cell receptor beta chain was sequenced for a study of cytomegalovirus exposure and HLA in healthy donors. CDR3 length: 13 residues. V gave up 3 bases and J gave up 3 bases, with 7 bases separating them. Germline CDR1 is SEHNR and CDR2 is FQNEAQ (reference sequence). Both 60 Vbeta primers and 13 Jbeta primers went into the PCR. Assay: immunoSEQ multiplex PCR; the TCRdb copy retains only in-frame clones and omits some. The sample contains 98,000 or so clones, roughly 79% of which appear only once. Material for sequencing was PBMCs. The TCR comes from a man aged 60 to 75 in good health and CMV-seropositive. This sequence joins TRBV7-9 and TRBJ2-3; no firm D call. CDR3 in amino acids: CASSLHSTDTQYF. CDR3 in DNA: TGTGCCAGCAGCTTGCATAGTACAGATACGCAGTATTTT.